One sample yielded the 31 T cell receptor gamma chains listed below, sequenced in a study of gamma delta lymphoproliferative disorders and STAT genes. PBMCs from patients and controls supplied the genomic DNA for sequencing. TCRdb reran clone calling via CATT on the multiplex PCR reads. The sample includes some 2,300 gamma-chain clones, approximately 19% of them seen just once. The sequenced material came from blood. All receptors come from a human donor with gamma-delta T-cell large granular lymphocyte leukemia.

Here the CDR3 reads CATWDREDTTGWFKIF. DNA for the CDR3: TGTGCCACCTGGGATCGGGAAGATACCACTGGTTGGTTCAAGATATTT. V and J are TRGV8 and TRGJP1. TCRdb offers no J gene call, so here the DNA was matched to germline to obtain one. The ends lost 3 bases at V and 0 bases at J; junction bases unmatched: 7. CDR3 length: 16 residues. CDR1 VENAVY and CDR2 YDSYNSRV come from the germline V gene.

The chain has TRGV5 and TRGJP1. The J gene, left out of TCRdb, was set here by checking the DNA against germline. J was trimmed by 8 bases and V by 4 bases; bases with no gene match: 7. CDR3 length: 13 amino acids. Germline V gives CDR1 VINAFY, CDR2 YDVSNSKD. CDR3 protein: CATWEGEGWFKIF. CDR3 DNA: TGTGCCACCTGGGAAGGAGAGGGTTGGTTCAAGATATTT.

This clone was picked up a small number of times. It is unclear where the CDR3 begins or ends on the DNA, so no DNA is shown, and the CDR3 is as TCRdb lists it. Called V gene: TRGV11; the J gene was not called. TRGV11 is identified as an open reading frame with a role that is uncertain. The CDR3 numbers 16 amino acids, ends counted. CDR3 residues: CTTVPAGLGRYYKKLF.

This clone was picked up a small number of times. The chain couples TRGV3 to TRGJ1 or TRGJ2. The J gene is absent in TCRdb and was assigned here via DNA matching to germline. V lost 0 bases, J lost 12 bases, and 5 bases stayed unmatched. Looked up from germline, CDR1 is VTNTFY and CDR2 is YDVSTARD (reference sequence). The CDR3 contains 11 residues. CDR3 loop: CATWDRGGKLF. CDR3 DNA: TGTGCCACCTGGGACAGGGGGGGGAAACTCTTT.

This chain joins TRGV9 and TRGJ1 or TRGJ2. The J gene, missing from TCRdb, was assigned here through DNA to germline matching. The CDR3 sequence is 15 residues long. J was trimmed by 3 bases and V by 0 bases; bases with no gene match: 8. Per germline, CDR1 GITISATS and CDR2 ISYDGTV (reference sequence). The CDR3 spells CALWEVLMSYYKKLF. The CDR3 nucleotides read TGTGCCTTGTGGGAGGTGCTCATGAGTTATTATAAGAAACTCTTT.

This clone is medium-sized in the sample. The same CDR3 also results from other DNA sequences found in this sample. V and J are TRGV4 and TRGJ1 or TRGJ2. TCRdb is silent on the J gene; assignment here came from matching the DNA to germline. J lost 4 bases, V lost 4 bases, and 7 bases had no gene match. The germline V gene encodes CDR1 EGSTGY and CDR2 YDSYTSSV. The CDR3 loop spans 13 amino acids. CDR3 sequence (DNA): TGTGCCACCTGGGACGGGTACTATTATAAGAAACTCTTT. Translated, it gives CATWDGYYYKKLF.

There are a few counts of this clone. No J gene was named, though the V gene is TRGV3. The germline V gene encodes CDR1 VTNTFY and CDR2 YDVSTARD (reference sequence). The CDR3 is 9 amino acids. The CDR3 DNA reads TGTGCCACTCCTGTGAAGAGACTCTTT. The encoded protein is CATPVKRLF.

For this clone: The junction departs from germline at one end; a sequencing error may be responsible. The chain uses TRGV10 and TRGJ1 or TRGJ2. TCRdb does not report a J gene; here it was assigned by matching the DNA to germline references. TRGV10 has ORF status, its function being uncertain. The length of the CDR3 is 11 residues. The CDR3 region has the DNA TGCGCTTCCCCGCTTTATTATAAGAAACTCTTT. It is translated as CASPLYYKKLF.

No J gene was named, though the V gene is TRGV11. TRGV11 is noted as an ORF with a role that remains uncertain. The CDR3 loop spans 14 amino acids. CDR3 sequence: CACWIRHVRTGRVF. CDR3 DNA: TGTGCCTGCTGGATTAGGCACGTTCGGACCGGAAGAGTCTTT.

A remark on this clone: The sample holds other DNA sequences that translate to the same CDR3. The rearrangement joins TRGV2 to TRGJ1 or TRGJ2. TCRdb gives no J gene; it was assigned here by matching the DNA to germline. J gave up 4 bases and V 1 base, and 7 bases lay outside the gene matches. The CDR3 covers 14 residues. CDR1 EGSNGY and CDR2 YDSYNSKV come from the germline V gene. The CDR3 DNA follows: TGTGCCACCTGGGACGGACGCAGATATTATAAGAAACTCTTT. Translation gives CATWDGRRYYKKLF.

Notes on this clone: Distinct nucleotide sequences in the sample also encode this CDR3. The V gene is TRGV4; the J gene was not called. The CDR3 contains 12 residues. In germline, CDR1 is EGSTGY, CDR2 YDSYTSSV. The CDR3 region has the DNA TGTGCCACCCCGGAGGGGTATTATAAGAAACTATTT. Translation gives CATPEGYYKKLF.

This chain links TRGV3 with TRGJ1 or TRGJ2. The J gene, not given by TCRdb, was assigned here from a germline match of the nucleotide sequence. The trim removed 3 bases at V and 2 bases at J, leaving 4 bases unmatched. Germline values: CDR1 VTNTFY, CDR2 YDVSTARD (reference sequence). There are 13 residues in the CDR3. The CDR3 region is CATWDRHYYKKLF. The CDR3, as DNA: TGTGCCACCTGGGACCGACATTATTATAAGAAACTCTTT.

The chain employs TRGV2 and TRGJ1 or TRGJ2. The J gene is absent in TCRdb and was assigned here via DNA matching to germline. This CDR3 is 14 amino acids long. V gave up 2 bases and J gave up 0 bases; unmatched junction bases: 4. Germline assignment: CDR1 EGSNGY and CDR2 YDSYNSKV. DNA of the CDR3: TGTGCCACCTGGGACGACCTGAATTATTATAAGAAACTCTTT. Amino acids: CATWDDLNYYKKLF.

The chain joins TRGV8 to TRGJ1 or TRGJ2. TCRdb does not report a J gene; here it was assigned by matching the DNA to germline references. This CDR3 region has 14 residues. The germline V gene encodes CDR1 VENAVY and CDR2 YDSYNSRV. The V gene end was trimmed by 5 bases and the J gene end by 4 bases; junction bases not matched to a gene: 11. CDR3 sequence reads: CATWAQVPYYKKLF. The DNA of the CDR3 is TGTGCCACCTGGGCCCAGGTCCCCTATTATAAGAAACTCTTT.

The chain employs TRGV4 and TRGJ1 or TRGJ2. The J gene is absent in TCRdb and was assigned here via DNA matching to germline. Trimming took 5 bases from V and 9 from J; bases not matched to a gene: 10. Germline assignment: CDR1 EGSTGY and CDR2 YDSYTSSV. The CDR3 consists of 12 residues. Here the CDR3 DNA reads TGTGCCACCTGGGCCATTAGCTCTAAGAAACTCTTT. It translates to CATWAISSKKLF.

The chain uses TRGV4 and TRGJ1 or TRGJ2. The J gene comes from matching the DNA to germline here; TCRdb lacks it. CDR3 length: 12 amino acids. Germline lookup yields CDR1 EGSTGY and CDR2 YDSYTSSV. Trimming at V came to 7 bases and at J to 3 bases, leaving 6 bases not matched to a gene. CDR3 sequence (DNA): TGTGCCACCTGCCATGGTTATTATAAGAAACTCTTT. This encodes CATCHGYYKKLF.

This chain links TRGV9 with TRGJ1 or TRGJ2. The J gene, absent from TCRdb, was called here by matching the DNA to germline. Germline V gives CDR1 GITISATS, CDR2 ISYDGTV (reference sequence). The junction had 12 bases not matched to a gene; V was cut back by 1 base and J by 3 bases. CDR3 length: 16 residues. CDR3 sequence (DNA): TGTGCCTTGTGGGAGGTCCAAATGGCCTCTTATTATAAGAAACTCTTT. It codes for CALWEVQMASYYKKLF.

This clone is judged medium-sized. The chain is built from TRGV2 and TRGJP2. The J gene was not available in TCRdb and was assigned here by matching the DNA to germline segments. Germline CDR1 and CDR2: EGSNGY and YDSYNSKV. V was pared by 0 bases and J by 5 bases, with 6 bases of the junction left unmatched. The CDR3 length is 15 residues. The CDR3 sequence is CATWDGLWSDWIKTF. The CDR3 nucleotides are TGTGCCACCTGGGACGGGCTATGGAGTGATTGGATCAAGACGTTT.

Turning to this clone: One end of the junction varies from germline; a read error may be responsible. The chain recombines TRGV9 with TRGJP. Since TCRdb gives no J gene, matching the DNA to germline was used here to assign it. Germline CDR1 is GITISATS and CDR2 is ISYDGTV (reference sequence). The CDR3 loop spans 16 amino acids. The CDR3 sequence: CALWEAGGLGIKIKVF. As DNA, the CDR3 is TGTGCCTTGTGGGAGGCAGGCGGGTTGGGCATAAAAATCAAGGTATTT.

The table lists this clone with a few counts. The rearrangement uses TRGV4 and TRGJ1 or TRGJ2. No J gene was available from TCRdb, and it was assigned here by a germline match of the DNA. This CDR3 region has 12 residues. CDR1 and CDR2 from the germline V gene are EGSTGY and YDSYTSSV. J gave up 8 bases and V 4 bases, and 8 bases lay outside the gene matches. CDR3 region: CATWDGLDKKLF. The DNA for the CDR3 is TGTGCCACCTGGGACGGGCTGGATAAGAAACTCTTT.

This clone was detected only a few times. The same CDR3 also results from other DNA sequences found in this sample. This chain joins TRGV2 and TRGJP1. TCRdb does not report a J gene; here it was assigned by matching the DNA to germline references. Germline V gives CDR1 EGSNGY, CDR2 YDSYNSKV. CDR3 length equals 17 residues. J lost 2 bases, V lost 0 bases, and 9 bases had no gene match. The DNA of the CDR3 is TGTGCCACCTGGGACGGGGCGGTAAGGACCACTGGTTGGTTCAAGATATTT. This translates into CATWDGAVRTTGWFKIF.

Comment on this clone: No DNA is shown, since the ends of the CDR3 on it are uncertain; the CDR3 is the one TCRdb lists. No call exists for the J gene, whereas the V gene is TRGV11. TRGV11 is placed among ORFs of uncertain function. The CDR3 is 17 residues long, counting both termini. The CDR3 loop reads CTTVPAGLGEGYYKKLF.

This chain connects TRGV2 to TRGJ1 or TRGJ2. TCRdb lists no J gene, so it was determined here by aligning the DNA to germline. This CDR3 has 13 residues. From germline, CDR1 is EGSNGY and CDR2 YDSYNSKV. The trim removed 4 bases at V and 2 bases at J, leaving 5 bases unmatched. This chain's CDR3 is CATWEVDYYKKLF. CDR3 DNA sequence: TGTGCCACCTGGGAAGTTGATTATTATAAGAAACTCTTT.

Remarks on this clone: A single base separates this from a much larger clone, so it may be a read error. V and J are TRGV2 and TRGJ1 or TRGJ2. TCRdb leaves out the J gene; it was filled in here by matching the DNA to germline. The CDR3 is 12 amino acids. Germline CDR1 EGSNGY, CDR2 YDSYNSKV. The CDR3 DNA reads as TGTGCCGCCTGGGGCTATTATTATAAGAAACTCTTT. It is translated as CAAWGYYYKKLF.

The chain recombines TRGV4 with TRGJ1 or TRGJ2. Since TCRdb gives no J gene, matching the DNA to germline was used here to assign it. Germline V gene lookup returns CDR1 EGSTGY and CDR2 YDSYTSSV. The CDR3 totals 13 residues. Losses at the gene ends were 2 bases for V and 4 bases for J; bases not matched to a gene: 5. DNA for the CDR3: TGTGCCACCTGGGATGTAGGGTATTATAAGAAACTCTTT. Translation gives CATWDVGYYKKLF.

The chain uses TRGV3 and TRGJ1 or TRGJ2. The J gene, absent from TCRdb, was called here by matching the DNA to germline. CDR3 size: 14 residues. V lost 3 bases, J lost 0 bases, and 5 bases stayed unmatched. Per germline, CDR1 VTNTFY and CDR2 YDVSTARD (reference sequence). The CDR3 region is CATWDRPNYYKKLF. The CDR3 DNA is TGTGCCACCTGGGACCGACCGAATTATTATAAGAAACTCTTT.

Points on this clone: The DNA is left out, because the CDR3 cannot be placed on it with certainty; the CDR3 is given as TCRdb lists it. The V segment is TRGV11, and no J call was made. TRGV11 is an ORF for which the function is uncertain. The CDR3 is 15 amino acids in total, end residues counted. The CDR3 sequence: CTTVPAGSRYYKKLF.

Relative to its sample, this clone is medium-sized. Because the CDR3's place on the DNA is in doubt, the DNA is left out and the CDR3 is given as listed by TCRdb. The V gene was identified as TRGV11, while no J gene was called. TRGV11 is an ORF, with its function uncertain. The CDR3 adds up to 20 amino acids, both ends counted. The CDR3 loop is CTTVPAGLGTELLLLRKKLF.

This clone has only a few counts. The chain joins TRGV3 to TRGJ1 or TRGJ2. The J gene comes from matching the DNA to germline here; TCRdb lacks it. The CDR3 runs to 11 residues. Germline values: CDR1 VTNTFY, CDR2 YDVSTARD (reference sequence). Losses at the gene ends were 7 bases for V and 11 bases for J; bases not matched to a gene: 11. The CDR3 region is CATCLGREKLF. For the CDR3, the DNA is TGTGCCACCTGTTTGGGAAGGGAGAAACTCTTT.

This chain connects TRGV9 to TRGJ1 or TRGJ2. The J gene, missing from TCRdb, was assigned here through DNA to germline matching. CDR3 size: 13 residues. Germline CDR1 and CDR2: GITISATS and ISYDGTV (reference sequence). J was trimmed by 5 bases and V by 0 bases; bases with no gene match: 4. CDR3 coding DNA: TGTGCCTTGTGGGAGGTGACGGATTATAAGAAACTCTTT. This codes for CALWEVTDYKKLF.

This clone has a handful of counts. The chain joins TRGV10 to TRGJ1 or TRGJ2. Because TCRdb records no J gene, it was assigned here through a match of the DNA to germline. TRGV10 is designated an ORF whose function remains uncertain. This CDR3 is built from 23 residues. The ends lost 8 bases at V and 0 bases at J; junction bases unmatched: 35. The CDR3, as DNA: TGTGCTGCGTGGGATCTCCTCCCCCCTCCGATGAGGGTCGGCCATTCGAATTATTATAAGAAACTCTTT. It encodes CAAWDLLPPPMRVGHSNYYKKLF.